The rows below give T cell receptor beta chains drawn from one sample of a study of cytomegalovirus exposure and HLA in healthy donors. Clones were read by immunoSEQ multiplex PCR, and TCRdb kept only the in-frame ones, dropping some. The sample has 200,000 to 250,000 clones; roughly 87% are singletons. The specimen was PBMCs. These receptors came from a woman under 30 in good health and CMV-seropositive. CDR3s include the opening cysteine and the closing phenylalanine or tryptophan. Fields, in order: V gene, clone size, J gene, D gene, CDR3 DNA, CDR3 protein. A D gene is named only where the DNA matches it firmly. Expanded clones are given a class, and other clones once, few, many or no size at all.

TRBV2	.	TRBJ1-5	TRBD1	TGTGCCAGCAGTTTCACAGGGGCTGATCAGCCCCAGCATTTT	CASSFTGADQPQHF
TRBV7-9	.	TRBJ1-2	.	TGTGCCAGCAGCACCCCCGGACAGCATTTGGGAGGCTACACCTTC	CASSTPGQHLGGYTF
TRBV29-1	.	TRBJ2-4	.	TGCAGCGTTGATGCGGGCGCCAAAAACATTCAGTACTTC	CSVDAGAKNIQYF
TRBV6-6	.	TRBJ2-5	.	TGTGCCAGCAGTTACTCGAACAAGAAAGAGACCCAGTACTTC	CASSYSNKKETQYF
TRBV29-1	.	TRBJ2-2	.	TGCAGCGGGCGACAGGAGAACACCGGGGAGCTGTTTTTT	CSGRQENTGELFF
TRBV5-6	.	TRBJ1-2	TRBD1	TGTGCCAGCAGCTTTACAGGGGGCAGGTATGGCTACACCTTC	CASSFTGGRYGYTF
TRBV5-4	.	TRBJ2-1	.	TGTGCCAGCAGCTTGGTGGCGGCCACGTACAATGAGCAGTTCTTC	CASSLVAATYNEQFF
TRBV5-3	.	TRBJ2-3	TRBD2	TGTGCCAGAAGCTTTAGCGGGAGGGCTCATACGCAGTATTTT	CARSFSGRAHTQYF
TRBV7-8	.	TRBJ2-1	.	TGTGCCAGCAGCTACCGCCCACCGCCCGCGGGTAGCAATGAGCAGTTCTTC	CASSYRPPPAGSNEQFF
TRBV5-1	.	TRBJ1-3	TRBD1	TGCGCCAGCAGCTTGGGACAGGGGGCTTTAAGAAGAGGTGGAAACACCATATATTTT	CASSLGQGALRRGGNTIYF
TRBV6-6	.	TRBJ1-1	.	TGTGCCAGCAGCTACAGGGAGGGGGCTTTCTTT	CASSYREGAFF
TRBV5-1	.	TRBJ1-4	TRBD1	TGCGCCAGCAGCGCGGGTACCGGGACAGGGGAGGAAAAACTGTTTTTT	CASSAGTGTGEEKLFF
TRBV13	.	TRBJ2-1	.	TGTGCCAGCAGCATAATACTAGGATCCCGTTACAATGAGCAGTTCTTC	CASSIILGSRYNEQFF
TRBV6-6	.	TRBJ2-1	.	TGTGCCAGCACGGGCGCTTTGGACAGATCGGGCAATGAGCAGTTCTTC	CASTGALDRSGNEQFF
TRBV4-1	.	TRBJ1-1	TRBD1	TGCGCCAGCAGCCAAGAAGACAGGGGAATCGTAGCTTTCTTT	CASSQEDRGIVAFF
TRBV4-2	.	TRBJ2-7	TRBD2	TGTGCCAGCAGCCAGGGAAGCGGGAGTCGGTCCTACGAGCAGTACTTC	CASSQGSGSRSYEQYF
TRBV30	few	TRBJ2-1	TRBD2	TGTGCCTGGAGCCCGGGACTAATAAGCTCCTACAATGAGCAGTTCTTC	CAWSPGLISSYNEQFF
TRBV30	few	TRBJ1-2	.	TGTGCCTGGAGTGTAAACCAGGGTGATGGCTACACCTTC	CAWSVNQGDGYTF
TRBV27	.	TRBJ2-1	TRBD2	TGTGCCAGCAGTCCACCGGGACTAGCGGAGTACAATGAGCAGTTCTTC	CASSPPGLAEYNEQFF
TRBV28	.	TRBJ2-7	.	TGTGCCAGCAGTTTACTCTACGAGCAGTACTTC	CASSLLYEQYF
TRBV7-7	.	TRBJ2-2	TRBD2	TGTGCCAGCACCCCCGCAGCGGGAGGGGCCGGGGAGCTGTTTTTT	CASTPAAGGAGELFF
TRBV29-1	.	TRBJ1-1	TRBD1	TGCAGCGTTGCGACAGGGGGCATGAACACTGAAGCTTTCTTT	CSVATGGMNTEAFF
TRBV2	.	TRBJ2-1	TRBD2	TGTGCCAGCGCACACCGGACTAGCGGACGCAATGAGCAGTTCTTC	CASAHRTSGRNEQFF
TRBV5-1	.	TRBJ1-1	TRBD1	TGCGCCAGCAGCCAGGGACAGGGGGGCACTGAAGCTTTCTTT	CASSQGQGGTEAFF
TRBV13	.	TRBJ2-2	TRBD1	TGTGCCAGCGGGACAGGGGTCACCGGGGAGCTGTTTTTT	CASGTGVTGELFF
TRBV27	.	TRBJ2-1	.	TGTGCCAGCAGTTTATTGGAGGATTATGAGCAGTTCTTC	CASSLLEDYEQFF
TRBV7-9	.	TRBJ2-4	.	TGTGCCAGCAGCTCGGTAATTATGAGAAAAAACATTCAGTACTTC	CASSSVIMRKNIQYF
TRBV9	.	TRBJ2-1	.	TGTGCCAGCAGCGTAGAGGGGGAGGGACACCCCTACAATGAGCAGTTCTTC	CASSVEGEGHPYNEQFF
TRBV5-1	.	TRBJ2-1	.	TGCGCCAGCAAGTGGAGAAGCTCCTACAATGAGCAGTTCTTC	CASKWRSSYNEQFF
TRBV5-6	.	TRBJ2-7	TRBD2	TGTGCCAGCAGCTTGACTCCCTTTCTTAGCGGGAGCATCTACGAGCAGTACTTC	CASSLTPFLSGSIYEQYF
TRBV7-2	.	TRBJ1-1	.	TGTGCCAGCAGCGCCACTTCTACAGTTAACACTGAAGCTTTCTTT	CASSATSTVNTEAFF
TRBV18	.	TRBJ1-2	TRBD1	TGTGCCAGCTCACCCTTAAACAGGGGAACTAACTATGGCTACACCTTC	CASSPLNRGTNYGYTF
TRBV27	.	TRBJ1-1	.	TGTGCCAGCAGGACCCTTAGGAGGGGAATCAGCTTTAACACTGAAGCTTTCTTT	CASRTLRRGISFNTEAFF
TRBV5-1	.	TRBJ1-5	.	TGCGCCAGCAGCTCAACGACAGGTTTGGGCCAGCCCCAGCATTTT	CASSSTTGLGQPQHF
TRBV5-1	.	TRBJ1-4	TRBD1	TGCGCCAGCAGCTTGGAGACAGGGGAATACGAAAAACTGTTTTTT	CASSLETGEYEKLFF
TRBV27	once	TRBJ2-7	TRBD1	TGTGCCAGCAGTTACCTGACAGGGGGACCCTACGAGCAGTACTTC	CASSYLTGGPYEQYF
TRBV30	.	TRBJ1-1	TRBD1	TGTGCCTGGAGTCAACAGGGGATCTATGAAGCTTTCTTT	CAWSQQGIYEAFF
TRBV6-1	.	TRBJ1-2	.	TGTGCCAGCAGAACAGACTATGGCTACACCTTC	CASRTDYGYTF
TRBV7-2	.	TRBJ1-1	TRBD1	TGTGCCAGCAGCTTAACAGACAGGGGCGTGGCGTCCGAAGCTTTCTTT	CASSLTDRGVASEAFF
TRBV6-5	.	TRBJ2-7	.	TGTGCCAGCACCGCAGGCCCCGAGCAGTACTTC	CASTAGPEQYF
TRBV30	.	TRBJ2-1	TRBD1	TGTGCCTGGAGTTCTCTCCGGGACAGGGGGTGGAATGAGCAGTTCTTC	CAWSSLRDRGWNEQFF
TRBV2	.	TRBJ2-1	.	TGTGCCGCCTTGAGGGCAGGCCCTACCATCTCCTACAATGAGCAGTTCTTC	CAALRAGPTISYNEQFF